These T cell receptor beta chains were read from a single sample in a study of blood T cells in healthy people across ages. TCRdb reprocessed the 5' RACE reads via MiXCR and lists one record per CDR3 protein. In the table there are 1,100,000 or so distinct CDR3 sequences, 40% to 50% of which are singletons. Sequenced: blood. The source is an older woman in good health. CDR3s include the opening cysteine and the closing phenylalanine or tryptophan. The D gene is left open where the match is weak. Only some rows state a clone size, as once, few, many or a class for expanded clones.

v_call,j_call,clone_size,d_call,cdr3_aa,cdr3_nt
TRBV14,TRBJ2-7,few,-,CASSIIQGVEQYF,TGTGCCAGCAGCATCATCCAGGGAGTCGAGCAGTACTTC
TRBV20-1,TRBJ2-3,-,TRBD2,CSAKGLLYTDTQYF,TGCAGTGCTAAGGGACTACTGTACACAGATACGCAGTATTTT
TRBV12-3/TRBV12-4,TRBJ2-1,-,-,CASSRLWEQFF,TGTGCCAGCAGTCGGTTATGGGAGCAGTTCTTC
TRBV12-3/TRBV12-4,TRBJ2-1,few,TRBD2,CASSLSSGSNEQFF,TGTGCCAGCAGTTTGTCTAGCGGGAGCAATGAGCAGTTCTTC
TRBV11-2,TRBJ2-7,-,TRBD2,CASSRGLALYEQYF,TGTGCCAGCAGCCGGGGACTAGCGCTCTACGAGCAGTACTTC
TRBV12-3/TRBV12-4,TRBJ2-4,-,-,CASSLSAAKTSIQYF,TGTGCCAGCAGTTTATCGGCCGCTAAAACCAGCATTCAGTACTTC
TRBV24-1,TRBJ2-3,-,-,CATKSPDRNTDTQYF,TGTGCCACCAAATCTCCCGACAGGAACACAGATACGCAGTATTTT
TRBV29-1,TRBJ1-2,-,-,CSVEGGIGYRNYGYTF,TGCAGCGTTGAGGGAGGGATAGGGTATAGGAACTATGGCTACACCTTC
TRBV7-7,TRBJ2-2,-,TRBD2,CASSSNLLAGGMNTGELFF,TGTGCCAGCAGCTCTAACCTACTAGCGGGAGGTATGAACACCGGGGAGCTGTTTTTT
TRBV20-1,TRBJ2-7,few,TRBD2,CSARDVGTSNEQYF,TGCAGTGCTAGAGATGTGGGGACTAGCAACGAGCAGTACTTC
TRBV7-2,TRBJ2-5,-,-,CASSSSRGRQETQYF,TGTGCCAGCAGCTCATCACGGGGGCGACAAGAGACCCAGTACTTC
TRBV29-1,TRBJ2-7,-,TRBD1,CSTGQGDEQYF,TGCAGCACGGGACAGGGGGACGAGCAGTACTTC
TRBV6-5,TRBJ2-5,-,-,CSSSHGGETQYF,TGTTCCAGCAGCCACGGGGGCGAGACCCAGTACTTC
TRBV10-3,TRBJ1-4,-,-,CAISESRGGLGTVNEKLFF,TGTGCCATCAGTGAGTCAAGAGGGGGGCTCGGCACGGTTAATGAAAAACTGTTTTTT
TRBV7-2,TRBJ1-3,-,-,CASRQGRSGNTIYF,TGTGCCAGCAGACAAGGACGCTCTGGAAACACCATATATTTT
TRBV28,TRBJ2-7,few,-,CASSLSIFSFTYEQYF,TGTGCCAGCAGTTTATCGATCTTTAGCTTTACCTACGAGCAGTACTTC
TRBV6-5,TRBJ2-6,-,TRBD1,CASSNKDRDGANVLTF,TGTGCCAGCTCAAACAAGGACAGGGATGGGGCCAACGTCCTGACTTTC
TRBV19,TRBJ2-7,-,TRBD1,CASSVRDRTYEQYF,TGTGCCAGTAGTGTCCGGGACAGAACCTACGAGCAGTACTTC
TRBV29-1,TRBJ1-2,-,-,CSVMGREFGYTF,TGCAGCGTTATGGGGAGGGAGTTTGGCTACACCTTC
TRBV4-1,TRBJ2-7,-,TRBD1,CASSWALGQPANEQYF,TGCGCCAGCAGCTGGGCCCTGGGACAGCCTGCGAACGAGCAGTACTTC
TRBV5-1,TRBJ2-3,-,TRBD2,CASSPGGGTLTDTQYF,TGCGCCAGCAGCCCCGGGGGGGGGACGCTCACAGATACGCAGTATTTT
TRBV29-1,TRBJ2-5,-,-,CSVLANARETQYF,TGCAGCGTTTTAGCCAATGCGAGAGAGACCCAGTACTTC
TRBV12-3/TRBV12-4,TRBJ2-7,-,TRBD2,CASSRGRRLAGGGEQYF,TGTGCCAGCAGCCGCGGGAGGCGGCTAGCAGGTGGAGGCGAGCAGTACTTC
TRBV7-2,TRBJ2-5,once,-,CASGAGGIETQYF,TGTGCCAGCGGTGCTGGCGGGATAGAGACCCAGTACTTC
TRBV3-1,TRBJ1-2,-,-,CASSHGGWNYGYTF,TGTGCCAGCAGCCATGGGGGCTGGAACTATGGCTACACCTTC
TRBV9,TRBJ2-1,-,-,CASSVRETYNEQFF,TGTGCCAGCAGCGTTCGGGAGACCTACAATGAGCAGTTCTTC
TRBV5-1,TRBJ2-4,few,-,CASSQGGQAIAKNIQYF,TGCGCCAGCAGTCAGGGAGGACAGGCGATAGCCAAAAACATTCAGTACTTC
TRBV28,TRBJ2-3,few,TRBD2,CASSPGLAASTDTQYF,TGTGCCAGCAGTCCGGGACTAGCCGCTAGCACAGATACGCAGTATTTT
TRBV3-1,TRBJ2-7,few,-,CASSHLAGPQYF,TGTGCCAGCAGCCACCTAGCAGGTCCCCAGTACTTC
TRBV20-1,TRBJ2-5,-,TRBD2,CSAYGTSGRGETQYF,TGCAGTGCTTACGGGACTAGCGGGAGAGGAGAGACCCAGTACTTC